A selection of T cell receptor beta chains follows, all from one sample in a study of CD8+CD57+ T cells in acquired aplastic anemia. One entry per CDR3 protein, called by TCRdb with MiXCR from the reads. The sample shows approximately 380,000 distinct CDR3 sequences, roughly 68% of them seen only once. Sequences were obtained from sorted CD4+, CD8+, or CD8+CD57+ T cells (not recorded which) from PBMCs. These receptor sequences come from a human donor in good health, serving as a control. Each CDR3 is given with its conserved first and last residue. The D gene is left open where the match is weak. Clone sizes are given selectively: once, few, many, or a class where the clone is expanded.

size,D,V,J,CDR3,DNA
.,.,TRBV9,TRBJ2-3,CASSARVTGTDTQYF,TGTGCCAGCAGCGCGAGGGTTACAGGTACAGATACGCAGTATTTT
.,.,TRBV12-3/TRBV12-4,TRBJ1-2,CASSELTINYGYTF,TGTGCCAGCAGCGAGTTGACTATAAACTATGGCTACACCTTC
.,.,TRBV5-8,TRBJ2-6,CASSLRASSGANVLTF,TGTGCCAGCAGCCTACGGGCCAGCTCTGGGGCCAACGTCCTGACTTTC
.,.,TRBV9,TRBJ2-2,CASSVIAGSEWELFF,TGTGCCAGCAGCGTAATCGCCGGGTCCGAGTGGGAGCTGTTTTTT
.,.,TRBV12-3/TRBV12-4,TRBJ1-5,CASTSTLGGLMRPNQPQHF,TGTGCCAGCACCTCGACCCTCGGGGGTTTAATGAGGCCCAATCAGCCCCAGCATTTT
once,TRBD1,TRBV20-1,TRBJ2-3,CSAIGQGTYEYF,TGCAGTGCTATCGGACAGGGTACTTACGAGTATTTT
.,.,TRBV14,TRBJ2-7,CASSETGGRYPQYF,TGTGCCAGCAGCGAGACCGGGGGAAGATACCCACAGTACTTC
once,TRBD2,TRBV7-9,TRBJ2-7,CASSPNGGAGYEQYF,TGTGCCAGCAGCCCCAACGGGGGGGCGGGGTACGAGCAGTACTTC
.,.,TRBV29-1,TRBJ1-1,CSVAGVGTEAFF,TGCAGCGTTGCGGGGGTCGGGACTGAAGCTTTCTTT
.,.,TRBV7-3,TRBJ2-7,CASSTSGRAPYARYF,TGTGCGAGCAGTACCTCGGGCCGGGCCCCATACGCACGGTACTTC
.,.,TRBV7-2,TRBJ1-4,CASSLRGGEKLFF,TGTGCCAGCAGCTTAAGGGGGGGTGAAAAACTGTTTTTT
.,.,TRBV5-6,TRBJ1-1,CASSVGARTEAFF,TGTGCCAGCAGCGTTGGGGCAAGAACTGAAGCTTTCTTT
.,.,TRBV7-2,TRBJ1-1,CASSFAGTAVEQYFF,TGTGCCAGCAGCTTTGCCGGGACCGCCGTCGAGCAGTACTTCTTT
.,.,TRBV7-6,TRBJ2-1,CASSLYPYQPQHFF,TGTGCCAGCAGCTTATATCCGTATCAGCCCCAGCATTTTTTC
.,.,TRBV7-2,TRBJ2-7,CASSSDRNLGYEQSF,TGTGCCAGCAGCTCCGACAGGAACTTGGGATATGAGCAGTCCTTC
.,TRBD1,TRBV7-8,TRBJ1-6,CASSDRDRGYNQPF,TGTGCCAGCAGCGACCGGGACAGGGGATACAATCAGCCCTTT
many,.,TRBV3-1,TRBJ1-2,CASSQNNRVYGYTF,TGTGCCAGCAGCCAAAATAACAGGGTCTATGGCTACACCTTC
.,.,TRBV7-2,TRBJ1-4,CASSLNDGAQHFGLFF,TGTGCCAGCAGCTTAAACGACGGGGCGCAGCACTTCGGGCTGTTTTTT
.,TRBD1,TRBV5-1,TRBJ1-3,CASSGGTGAPNTIYF,TGCGCCAGCAGCGGGGGGACAGGGGCGCCAAACACCATATATTTT
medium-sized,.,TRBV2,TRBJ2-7,CASSLSYEQYF,TGTGCCAGCAGTCTATCCTACGAGCAGTACTTC
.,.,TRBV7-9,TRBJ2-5,CASSLRAAQETQYF,TGTGCCAGCAGCTTGAGAGCTGCCCAAGAGACCCAGTACTTC
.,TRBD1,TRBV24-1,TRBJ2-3,CATSDSDREGNEQYF,TGTGCCACCAGTGACTCCGACAGGGAAGGCAATGAGCAGTATTTC
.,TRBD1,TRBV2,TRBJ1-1,CATGQGMITEAFF,TGTGCCACCGGACAGGGGATGATCACTGAAGCTTTCTTT
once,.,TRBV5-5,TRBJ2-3,CASSLRPNTDTQYF,TGTGCCAGCAGCTTAAGGCCGAATACGGATACGCAGTATTTT
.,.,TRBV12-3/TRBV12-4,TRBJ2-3,CASSLGPSTDTQYF,TGTGCCAGCAGTTTAGGGCCTAGCACAGATACGCAGTATTTT
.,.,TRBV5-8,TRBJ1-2,CASTYHPTVYGYTF,TGTGCCAGCACCTACCACCCCACTGTCTATGGCTACACCTTC
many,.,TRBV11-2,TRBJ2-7,CASSLDGSSYEQYF,TGTGCCAGCAGCTTAGACGGCAGCTCCTACGAGCAGTACTTC
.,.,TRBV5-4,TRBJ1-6,CASSQDGTHNSPLHF,TGTGCCAGCAGCCAGGACGGCACCCATAATTCACCCCTCCACTTT
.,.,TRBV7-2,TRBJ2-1,CASSRCNRPGGDKFF,TGTGCCAGCAGCCGATGCAATCGCCCGGGGGGCGACAAGTTCTTC
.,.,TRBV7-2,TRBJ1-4,CATSRGTSEKLFF,TGTGCCACCAGCAGAGGCACTAGCGAAAAACTGTTTTTT
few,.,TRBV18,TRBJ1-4,CASSPSSGRPNEKLFF,TGTGCCAGCTCTCCATCATCGGGACGGCCTAATGAAAAACTGTTTTTT
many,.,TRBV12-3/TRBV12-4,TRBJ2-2,CASWAGMNTGELFF,TGTGCCAGTTGGGCAGGGATGAACACCGGGGAGCTGTTTTTT
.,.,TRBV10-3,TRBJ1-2,CASSLGGIGGFGYTF,TGTGCCAGCAGCCTGGGGGGGATAGGTGGCTTTGGCTACACCTTC
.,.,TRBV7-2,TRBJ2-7,CASSFDPLYEQYF,TGCGCCAGCAGCTTTGATCCCCTCTACGAGCAGTACTTC
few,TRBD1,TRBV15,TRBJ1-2,CATSSLQGGGYTF,TGTGCCACCAGCAGCTTACAGGGGGGGGGCTACACCTTC
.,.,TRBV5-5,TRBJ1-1,CATSRAHRIMNTEAFF,TGTGCCACCAGCAGAGCGCACCGCATAATGAACACTGAAGCTTTCTTT
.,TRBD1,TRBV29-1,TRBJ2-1,CSVAGTGADNVQFF,TGCAGCGTCGCCGGGACAGGGGCGGACAATGTGCAGTTCTTC
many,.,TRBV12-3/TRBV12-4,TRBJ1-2,CASRARDRFYGYTF,TGTGCCAGCAGGGCCCGGGACCGATTCTATGGCTACACCTTC
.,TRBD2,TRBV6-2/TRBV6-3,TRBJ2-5,CASKPWSGAWETQYF,TGTGCCAGCAAACCCTGGAGCGGGGCCTGGGAGACCCAGTACTTC
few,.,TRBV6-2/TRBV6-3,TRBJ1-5,CASSYPGSNQPQHF,TGTGCCAGCAGTTACCCAGGGAGCAATCAGCCCCAGCATTTT
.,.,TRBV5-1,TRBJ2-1,CASSVFGSPLQFF,TGTGCCAGCAGCGTATTCGGGTCACCCCTGCAGTTCTTC
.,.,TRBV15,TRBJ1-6,CATSMGGGNSPLHF,TGTGCCACCAGCATGGGGGGTGGAAATTCACCCCTCCACTTT
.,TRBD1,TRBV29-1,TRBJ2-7,CSAGLFRGPGEQYF,TGCAGTGCTGGGTTGTTCAGGGGGCCAGGGGAGCAGTACTTC
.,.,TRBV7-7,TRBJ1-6,CASSLTSRGDEQF,TGTGCTAGCAGCTTAACGAGTAGGGGGGATGAGCAGTTT
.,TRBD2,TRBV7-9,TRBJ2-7,CASSLLAGAGYKQYF,TGTGCCAGCAGCTTACTAGCGGGGGCGGGCTACAAGCAGTACTTC
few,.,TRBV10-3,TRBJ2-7,CASSSQPPGSVNEQYF,TGTGCCAGCAGTTCCCAGCCCCCGGGTTCCGTGAACGAGCAGTACTTC
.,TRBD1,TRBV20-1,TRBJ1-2,CSAPGQGDLAGYTF,TGCAGTGCACCAGGACAGGGCGATTTGGCTGGCTACACCTTC
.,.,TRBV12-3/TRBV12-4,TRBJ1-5,CASSILVTSNQPQHF,TGTGCCAGCAGCATTCTGGTGACGAGCAATCAGCCCCAGCATTTT
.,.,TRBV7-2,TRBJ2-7,CASSPKGGSYKQYF,TGTGCCAGCAGCCCCAAGGGAGGCTCCTACAAGCAGTATTTC
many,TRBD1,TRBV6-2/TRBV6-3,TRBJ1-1,CASSYSIGGSPHTEAFF,TGTGCCAGCAGTTACTCGATAGGGGGCAGCCCACACACTGAAGCTTTCTTT
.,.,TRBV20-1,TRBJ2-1,CSAIRDEQFF,TGCAGTGCCATAAGGGATGAGCAGTTCTTC
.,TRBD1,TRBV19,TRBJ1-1,CASSIGQGGYTEAFF,TGTGCCAGTAGTATTGGACAGGGAGGGTACACTGAAGCTTTCTTT
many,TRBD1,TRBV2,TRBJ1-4,CASSRQGKAEKLFF,TGTGCCAGCAGCAGACAGGGGAAGGCCGAAAAACTGTTTTTT